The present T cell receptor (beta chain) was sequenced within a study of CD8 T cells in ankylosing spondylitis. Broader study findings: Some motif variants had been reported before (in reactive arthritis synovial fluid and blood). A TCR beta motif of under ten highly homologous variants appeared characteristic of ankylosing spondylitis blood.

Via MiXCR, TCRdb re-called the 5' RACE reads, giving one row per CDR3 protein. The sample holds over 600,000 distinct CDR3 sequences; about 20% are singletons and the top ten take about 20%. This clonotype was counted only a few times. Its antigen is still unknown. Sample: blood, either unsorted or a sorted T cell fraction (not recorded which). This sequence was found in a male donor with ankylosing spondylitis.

The CDR3 coding sequence is TGCGCCAGCAGCTTGGACGGGACCGATATAACCTATGGCTACACCTTC. This translates into CASSLDGTDITYGYTF. The chain carries TRBV5-1 and TRBJ1-2, with D maybe TRBD1 (5 bases). This CDR3 contains 16 residues. Trimming stripped 0 bases from V and 4 bases from J, with 16 bases between. The germline gives CDR1 SGHRS, CDR2 YFSETQ.